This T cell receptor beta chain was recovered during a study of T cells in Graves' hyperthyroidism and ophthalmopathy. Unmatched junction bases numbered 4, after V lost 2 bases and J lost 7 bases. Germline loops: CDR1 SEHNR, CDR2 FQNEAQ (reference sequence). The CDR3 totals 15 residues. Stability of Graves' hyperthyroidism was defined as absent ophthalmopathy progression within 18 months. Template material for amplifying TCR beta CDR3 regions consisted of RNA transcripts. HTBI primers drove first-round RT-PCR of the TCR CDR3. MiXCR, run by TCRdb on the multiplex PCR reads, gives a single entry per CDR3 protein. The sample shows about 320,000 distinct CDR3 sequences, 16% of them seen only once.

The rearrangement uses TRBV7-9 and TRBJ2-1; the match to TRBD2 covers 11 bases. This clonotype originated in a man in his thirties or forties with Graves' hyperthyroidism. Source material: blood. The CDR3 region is CASSLTSGSANEQFF. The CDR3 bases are TGTGCCAGCAGCTTAACTAGCGGGAGTGCGAATGAGCAGTTCTTC.